Following are 26 T cell receptor beta chains from one sample sequenced in a study of beta chain features in type 1 diabetes. No antigens are known for them. Since all of the isolated RNA was reverse transcribed, expressed TCRB transcripts were what got sequenced. Generated by immunoSEQ multiplex PCR, the TCRdb table keeps only in-frame clones and is missing some. The sample has hundreds of thousands of clones; roughly 13% are singletons. General study findings and limits: Type 1 diabetes patients had TCRB CDR3s that were shorter (moderately but significantly so) in all four CD4+ subsets.

Sequencing was done on a sample of naive CD4+ T cells from blood. The receptor source for this set is a man aged 18 to 35 with type 1 diabetes.

This chain joins TRBV2 and TRBJ2-3; D is possibly TRBD2 (5 bases). Germline CDR1 and CDR2: SNHLY and FYNNEI. The CDR3 has 16 amino acids. Trimming cost V 6 bases and J 10 bases, with 26 bases left between them. The CDR3 protein is CASRYVDLDRIRAQYF. DNA for the CDR3: TGTGCCAGCAGATACGTGGACTTAGACCGTATACGCGCGCAGTATTTT.

This clone showed up just a few times. This chain connects TRBV2 to TRBJ2-1, with 11 positions matching TRBD1. V gave up 7 bases and J gave up 5 bases; unmatched junction bases: 7. Germline V gives CDR1 SNHLY, CDR2 FYNNEI. This CDR3 spans 15 amino acids. The CDR3 loop is CASTGTGGWNNEQFF. The CDR3 DNA is TGTGCCAGCACCGGGACAGGGGGTTGGAACAATGAGCAGTTCTTC.

This chain links TRBV12-5 with TRBJ1-1; maybe TRBD1 (5 bases). CDR1 LGHNT and CDR2 FRNRAP come from the germline V gene. The ends were cut back, 1 base at V and 6 bases at J, with 15 bases in the middle. The CDR3 has 15 amino acids. CDR3 in amino acids: CASGLATGGFAEAFF. CDR3 DNA sequence: TGTGCTAGTGGTTTGGCGACTGGGGGTTTCGCTGAAGCTTTCTTT. Variable domain in full (rest from reference TRBV12-5 and TRBJ1-1): DARVTQTPRHKVTEMGQEVTMRCQPILGHNTVFWYRQTMMQGLELLAYFRNRAPLDDSGMPKDRFSAEMPDATLATLKIQPSEPRDSAVYFCASGLATGGFAEAFFGQGTRLTVV.

This clone has just a few counts. Different DNA sequences within this sample yield the same CDR3. CDR3 loop: CASSVQGNYGYTF. The CDR3 region has the DNA TGTGCCAGCAGCGTCCAGGGGAACTATGGCTACACCTTC. The chain joins TRBV9 to TRBJ1-2; D is possibly TRBD1 (6 bases). V was shortened by 2 bases and J by 2 bases, with 7 bases between the two germline ends. The CDR3 sequence is 13 residues long. CDR1 and CDR2 (germline): SGDLS, YYNGEE.

J is TRBJ1-2 and V is TRBV7-2; 8 positions agree with TRBD1. The CDR3 spans 14 residues. Looked up from germline, CDR1 is SGHTA and CDR2 is FQGNSA. V lost 7 bases to trimming and J lost 6 bases; unmatched junction nucleotides: 10. The CDR3 DNA reads TGTGCCAGCACCCAGGGGGACAGGAAGCATGGCTACACCTTC. This sequence encodes CASTQGDRKHGYTF. Filled out from reference TRBV7-2 and TRBJ1-2, the complete variable domain reads GAGVSQSPSNKVTEKGKDVELRCDPISGHTALYWYRQSLGQGLEFLIYFQGNSAPDKSGLPSDRFSAERTGGSVSTLTIQRTQQEDSAVYLCASTQGDRKHGYTFGSGTRLTVV.

This clone occurred a few times. The chain carries TRBV7-2 and TRBJ1-1; D remains ambiguous. Germline loops: CDR1 SGHTA, CDR2 FQGNSA. The CDR3 contains 16 residues. The V and J ends lost 0 bases and 3 bases respectively, with 14 bases between them. In nucleotides, the CDR3 is TGTGCCAGCAGCTTAGCGGCGGCGGGTTCGTACACTGAAGCTTTCTTT. It translates to CASSLAAAGSYTEAFF.

V and J are TRBV19 and TRBJ1-1; a possible D gene is TRBD1 (5 bases). V was trimmed by 7 bases and J by 1 base, leaving 13 bases between them. Germline V gene data show CDR1 as LNHDA and CDR2 as SQIVND (reference sequence). The CDR3 sequence is 14 residues long. The CDR3 nucleotides are TGTGCCAGTACCCAGGGTCGACCGAACACTGAAGCTTTCTTT. It translates to CASTQGRPNTEAFF.

The V and J genes are TRBV7-9 and TRBJ1-5; D call uncertain. The V end was cut by 2 bases, the J end by 9 bases, with 11 bases between. The CDR3 covers 13 residues. Germline loops: CDR1 SEHNR, CDR2 FQNEAQ (reference sequence). The CDR3 loop is CASSLKDPGPQHF. CDR3 sequence (DNA): TGTGCCAGCAGCTTAAAGGATCCCGGGCCCCAGCATTTT.

The rearrangement uses TRBV4-3 and TRBJ1-1; D gene unclear. Germline CDR1 and CDR2: LGHNA and YSLEER. V was trimmed by 2 bases and J by 4 bases, leaving 11 bases between them. CDR3 length: 14 amino acids. The chain's CDR3 is CASSQTIFGTEAFF. As DNA, the CDR3 is TGCGCCAGCAGCCAAACTATCTTTGGCACTGAAGCTTTCTTT.

The chain carries TRBV29-1 and TRBJ2-2; no reliable D call. Trimming shortened V by 4 bases and J by 15 bases, and 18 bases separated the two germline ends. CDR1 is SQVTM and CDR2 is ANQGSEA in the germline V gene. The CDR3 runs 12 residues. CDR3 sequence reads: CSVGVWPPWVFF. The CDR3 DNA reads TGCAGCGTTGGTGTTTGGCCCCCGTGGGTGTTTTTT.

The V gene is TRBV20-1, the J gene TRBJ1-5; D unresolved. Germline CDR1 and CDR2: DFQATT and SNEGSKA (reference sequence). The V end was cut by 6 bases, the J end by 5 bases, with 8 bases between. CDR3 length equals 11 residues. The DNA for the CDR3 is TGCAGTGCAGGAGAGCATCAGCCCCAGCATTTT. Protein: CSAGEHQPQHF.

This clone came up a few times. The V call is TRBV2, the J call TRBJ1-5; no clear D. CDR3 length: 12 residues. CDR1 and CDR2 from the germline V gene are SNHLY and FYNNEI. Trimming removed 5 bases at V and 4 bases at J, with 6 bases between. The CDR3 region has the DNA TGTGCCAGCAGTACGGGGAATCAGCCCCAGCATTTT. Protein sequence: CASSTGNQPQHF. The whole variable domain, remainder taken from reference TRBV2 and TRBJ1-5, is EPEVTQTPSHQVTQMGQEVILRCVPISNHLYFYWYRQILGQKVEFLVSFYNNEISEKSEIFDDQFSVERPDGSNFTLKIRSTKLEDSAMYFCASSTGNQPQHFGDGTRLSIL.

This rearrangement joins TRBV7-3 to TRBJ2-6; tentatively, D is TRBD2 (5 bases). Looked up from germline, CDR1 is SGHTA and CDR2 is FQGTGA. The CDR3 length is 18 residues. V was cut by 1 base and J by 0 bases, with 13 bases left in between. For the CDR3, the DNA is TGTGCCAGCAGCTTAAGGTCGATAGGGAGCTCTGGGGCCAACGTCCTGACTTTC. As protein: CASSLRSIGSSGANVLTF. Based on the CDR3 plus reference TRBV7-3 and TRBJ2-6, the full variable domain is GAGVSQTPSNKVTEKGKYVELRCDPISGHTALYWYRQSLGQGPEFLIYFQGTGAADDSGLPNDRFFAVRPEGSVSTLKIQRTERGDSAVYLCASSLRSIGSSGANVLTFGAGSRLTVL.

The rearrangement uses TRBV27 and TRBJ1-2, with unresolved D. V lost 5 bases, J lost 4 bases, and 14 bases lay in between. The CDR3 consists of 14 residues. Germline values: CDR1 MNHEY, CDR2 SMNVEV (reference sequence). The CDR3 reads CASSLDKRGYGYTF. CDR3 bases: TGTGCCAGCAGTCTCGACAAACGTGGCTATGGCTACACCTTC.

The gene calls are TRBV6-6 and TRBJ1-2; D unresolved. CDR3 length: 12 residues. V dropped 6 bases and J dropped 8 bases, with 13 bases sitting between them. Looked up from germline, CDR1 is MNHNY and CDR2 is SVGAGI (reference sequence). CDR3 in DNA: TGTGCCAGCAGCCAATTGATGTACGGCTACACCTTC. Translating it yields CASSQLMYGYTF.

The rearrangement uses TRBV7-8 and TRBJ2-2; 7 positions match TRBD2. V trimming: 6 bases; J trimming: 7 bases; junction bases outside the gene matches: 5. This CDR3 comprises 13 residues. CDR1 and CDR2 from the germline V gene are SGHVS and FQNEAQ. The CDR3 DNA reads TGTGCCAGCAGACCAGGGAGGGACGGGGAGCTGTTTTTT. This translates into CASRPGRDGELFF.

This clone was recorded a few times. The chain is built from TRBV19 and TRBJ2-5; 8 bases line up with TRBD2. CDR1 LNHDA and CDR2 SQIVND come from the germline V gene (reference sequence). This CDR3 contains 14 residues. V lost 3 bases and J lost 5; bases outside the gene matches: 5. CDR3 protein: CASSMLAGMETQYF. The DNA of the CDR3 is TGTGCCAGTAGTATGCTAGCGGGTATGGAGACCCAGTACTTC.

The sample holds a few counts of this clone. This chain connects TRBV5-4 to TRBJ1-6, with D uncertain. From germline, CDR1 is SGHNT and CDR2 YYREEE (reference sequence). The germline V and J ends were trimmed by 4 bases and 7 bases, with 12 bases remaining between them. CDR3 length: 14 residues. CDR3: CASSEFQVNSPLHF. In nucleotides, the CDR3 is TGTGCCAGCAGCGAATTTCAAGTAAATTCACCCCTCCACTTT. Drawing the rest from reference TRBV5-4 and TRBJ1-6, the complete variable domain is ETGVTQSPTHLIKTRGQQVTLRCSSQSGHNTVSWYQQALGQGPQFIFQYYREEENGRGNFPPRFSGLQFPNYSSELNVNALELDDSALYLCASSEFQVNSPLHFGNGTRLTVT.

The chain recombines TRBV6-1 with TRBJ1-1; no firm D call. This CDR3 has 13 amino acids. The germline gives CDR1 MNHNS, CDR2 SASEGT. The ends were cut back, 1 base at V and 8 bases at J, with 11 bases in the middle. The CDR3 DNA reads TGTGCCAGCAGTGAAGGGAGGGAGGCCGAAGCTTTCTTT. Translated, it gives CASSEGREAEAFF.

The chain employs TRBV6-6 and TRBJ2-4; D unclear. CDR1 and CDR2 (germline): MNHNY, SVGAGI (reference sequence). The CDR3 sequence is 12 residues long. The germline V and J ends were trimmed by 7 bases and 11 bases, with 15 bases remaining between them. The CDR3 coding sequence is TGTGCCAGCACCTCTCCCGTGCCCGTTCAGTACTTC. It codes for CASTSPVPVQYF.

V gene TRBV5-1 combines with J gene TRBJ1-2; D is possibly TRBD1 (6 bases). The CDR3 contains 15 residues. The germline V gene encodes CDR1 SGHRS and CDR2 YFSETQ. V lost 0 bases, J lost 4 bases, and 13 bases lay in between. The CDR3 nucleotides read TGCGCCAGCAGCTTGGCCCTACAGGGAGCCTATGGCTACACCTTC. Protein product: CASSLALQGAYGYTF.

This clone has more than one count but fewer than ten. The chain links TRBV30 to TRBJ2-2, with TRBD1 as a possible D gene (6 bases). V was pared by 0 bases and J by 2 bases, with 22 bases between. Germline-derived CDR1 and CDR2 are GTSNPN and SVGIG (reference sequence). This CDR3 has 19 residues. The CDR3 spells CAWSVQGQGLWGNTGELFF. CDR3 nucleotide sequence: TGTGCCTGGAGTGTACAGGGACAAGGCCTTTGGGGAAACACCGGGGAGCTGTTTTTT.

This chain links TRBV28 with TRBJ2-2, with 7 bases identical to TRBD2. The CDR3 spans 14 residues. Trimming at V came to 4 bases and at J to 7 bases, leaving 6 bases not matched to a gene. Germline CDR1 reads MDHEN; CDR2 reads SYDVKM. The CDR3 nucleotides are TGTGCCAGCAGTTCGCCCCGGGGGGTCGGGGAGCTGTTTTTT. Amino acids: CASSSPRGVGELFF.

This clone was detected only a few times. V usage is TRBV18 and J usage is TRBJ2-5; D may match TRBD1 or TRBD2 (5 bases each). The CDR3 length is 15 residues. CDR1 and CDR2 (germline): KGHSH, LQKENI. V lost 3 bases and J 1 base, leaving 12 bases between the germline ends. The CDR3 protein is CASSPFEGPQETQYF. In DNA form, the CDR3 reads TGTGCCAGCTCACCGTTCGAGGGGCCCCAAGAGACCCAGTACTTC.

A few counts support this clone. The J gene is TRBJ2-3, the V gene TRBV6-1, with 11 bases identical to TRBD2. Germline loops: CDR1 MNHNS, CDR2 SASEGT. This CDR3 comprises 18 residues. V gave up 7 bases and J gave up 0 bases; unmatched junction bases: 12. Here the CDR3 reads CASIDQLAGAPSTDTQYF. The CDR3 region has the DNA TGTGCCAGCATTGATCAACTAGCGGGGGCCCCTAGCACAGATACGCAGTATTTT.

This clone appeared a few times. This chain joins TRBV29-1 and TRBJ1-4; D may be TRBD1 (6 bases). Germline V gene sequence: CDR1 SQVTM, CDR2 ANQGSEA. There are 13 residues in the CDR3. Deletions cut 6 bases from V and 7 bases from J, with 15 bases between. The chain's CDR3 is CSVGPRRGEKLFF. In nucleotides, the CDR3 is TGCAGCGTCGGACCTCGCAGGGGTGAAAAACTGTTTTTT.